The 19 T cell receptor beta chains in this list originate from one sample, sequenced in a study of blood T cell repertoires in COVID-19. Assay used: immunoSEQ multiplex PCR; TCRdb lists only in-frame clones, some missing. The sample has around 450,000 clones; 87% are singletons. The material sequenced was PBMCs or T cells enriched from blood (not recorded which). The receptors were gathered from a woman younger than 30 who had recovered from COVID-19.

There are a few counts of this clone. J is TRBJ2-7 and V is TRBV5-1; a possible D gene is TRBD1 (5 bases). CDR1 and CDR2 from the germline V gene are SGHRS and YFSETQ. The CDR3 totals 15 residues. V was trimmed by 0 bases and J by 0 bases, leaving 10 bases between them. This chain's CDR3 is CASSLEPQGSYEQYF. The DNA of the CDR3 is TGCGCCAGCAGCTTGGAGCCCCAGGGCTCCTACGAGCAGTACTTC.

The chain links TRBV24-1 to TRBJ2-2, with D possibly TRBD1 on 8 matching bases. The V end was cut by 9 bases, the J end by 8 bases, with 30 bases between. This CDR3 spans 18 amino acids. Germline lookup yields CDR1 KGHDR and CDR2 SFDVKD. CDR3 amino acids: CATGGGQESPRVGGELFF. CDR3 in DNA: TGTGCCACCGGGGGGGGACAGGAATCCCCCCGGGTTGGAGGGGAGCTGTTTTTT.

The V gene is TRBV19, the J gene TRBJ1-1, with D perhaps TRBD1 (6 bases). The V and J ends lost 7 bases and 0 bases respectively, with 12 bases between them. Germline V gene sequence: CDR1 LNHDA, CDR2 SQIVND (reference sequence). The CDR3 totals 14 residues. CDR3 residues: CASKGRGVNTEAFF. In DNA form, the CDR3 reads TGTGCCAGTAAAGGGAGGGGGGTGAACACTGAAGCTTTCTTT.

The chain joins TRBV5-1 to TRBJ1-2, with 8 bases aligning to TRBD1. Germline CDR1 reads SGHRS; CDR2 reads YFSETQ. V was clipped by 3 bases and J by 1 base; unmatched bases: 8. CDR3 length: 16 residues. In nucleotides, the CDR3 is TGCGCCAGCAGCTCCGACAGGGGCGAGCTTAACTATGGCTACACCTTC. Its translation is CASSSDRGELNYGYTF.

The chain joins TRBV5-4 to TRBJ1-1; D remains unclear. CDR3 size: 14 residues. V was clipped by 2 bases and J by 1 base, with 9 bases between them. Per germline, CDR1 SGHNT and CDR2 YYREEE (reference sequence). DNA of the CDR3: TGTGCCAGCAGCTTTTTTCGGGGGAACACTGAAGCTTTCTTT. Protein product: CASSFFRGNTEAFF. Filled out from reference TRBV5-4 and TRBJ1-1, the complete variable domain reads ETGVTQSPTHLIKTRGQQVTLRCSSQSGHNTVSWYQQALGQGPQFIFQYYREEENGRGNFPPRFSGLQFPNYSSELNVNALELDDSALYLCASSFFRGNTEAFFGQGTRLTVV.

The chain combines TRBV5-5 with TRBJ1-4, with D possibly matching TRBD1 (5 bases). Trimming removed 4 bases at V and 8 bases at J, with 21 bases between. This CDR3 contains 16 residues. CDR1 and CDR2 (germline): SGHKS, YYEKEE (reference sequence). This chain's CDR3 is CASSPAGRQDGEKLFF. CDR3 DNA sequence: TGTGCCAGCAGCCCCGCGGGACGGCAAGATGGGGAAAAACTGTTTTTT.

This sequence joins TRBV30 and TRBJ1-1, with 7 bases matching TRBD1. Unmatched junction bases numbered 9, after V lost 4 bases and J lost 4 bases. The V gene's germline CDR1 is GTSNPN and CDR2 SVGIG (reference sequence). The CDR3 totals 14 residues. DNA for the CDR3: TGTGCCTGGAACACCCACAGGGGCCGCACTGAAGCTTTCTTT. It is translated as CAWNTHRGRTEAFF.

The J gene is TRBJ2-7, the V gene TRBV19; 7 bases line up with TRBD1. Germline V gene sequence: CDR1 LNHDA, CDR2 SQIVND (reference sequence). CDR3 length: 15 residues. J gave up 0 bases and V 6 bases, and 8 bases lay outside the gene matches. Here the CDR3 reads CASSESGTDSYEQYF. The CDR3 DNA is TGTGCCAGTAGCGAGAGTGGGACAGACTCCTACGAGCAGTACTTC. The whole variable domain, remainder taken from reference TRBV19 and TRBJ2-7, is DGGITQSPKYLFRKEGQNVTLSCEQNLNHDAMYWYRQDPGQGLRLIYYSQIVNDFQKGDIAEGYSVSREKKESFPLTVTSAQKNPTAFYLCASSESGTDSYEQYFGPGTRLTVT.

The chain joins TRBV5-5 to TRBJ1-1, with a weak D call TRBD1 (5 bases). The CDR3 consists of 14 residues. The V end lost 0 bases, the J end lost 4 bases, and 10 bases lay between the germline ends. The V gene's germline CDR1 is SGHKS and CDR2 YYEKEE (reference sequence). CDR3 region: CASSLEGLGTEAFF. CDR3 coding DNA: TGTGCCAGCAGCTTGGAGGGGCTCGGCACTGAAGCTTTCTTT.

J is TRBJ2-5 and V is TRBV5-1; D is possibly TRBD1 (5 bases). V was trimmed by 0 bases and J by 2 bases, leaving 14 bases between them. This CDR3 has 16 residues. From germline, CDR1 is SGHRS and CDR2 YFSETQ. DNA of the CDR3: TGCGCCAGCAGCTTGGCGGTTATCAGGGAACAAGAGACCCAGTACTTC. This codes for CASSLAVIREQETQYF.

V and J are TRBV28 and TRBJ2-3, with D perhaps TRBD2 (5 bases). Germline CDR1 reads MDHEN; CDR2 reads SYDVKM. The CDR3 runs 17 residues. V was pared by 1 base and J by 4 bases, with 18 bases between. The CDR3 sequence: CASSLYRGSGSSDTQYF. The CDR3 region has the DNA TGTGCCAGCAGTTTATATCGGGGATCGGGTTCGTCAGATACGCAGTATTTT.

The gene calls are TRBV5-8 and TRBJ1-5, with 7 bases aligning to TRBD1. Germline CDR1 reads SGHTS; CDR2 reads YDEGEE. The length of the CDR3 is 13 residues. With 8 bases clipped from V and 5 bases from J, the junction kept 7 bases outside the gene matches. In DNA, the CDR3 is TGTGCCAGTGAAGACAGGGTCGATCAGCCCCAGCATTTT. Translation: CASEDRVDQPQHF.

This sequence joins TRBV6-5 and TRBJ1-2; D is ambiguous. The CDR3 spans 12 residues. V gave up 6 bases and J gave up 3 bases, with 8 bases separating them. Per germline, CDR1 MNHEY and CDR2 SVGAGI. In DNA, the CDR3 is TGTGCCAGCAGCTCTCCCTACTATGGCTACACCTTC. This encodes CASSSPYYGYTF.

The chain carries TRBV7-2 and TRBJ2-2; TRBD2 matches at 9 bases. CDR1 is SGHTA, CDR2 FQGNSA, per germline. The CDR3 covers 17 residues. V trimming: 5 bases; J trimming: 5 bases; junction bases outside the gene matches: 12. The CDR3 reads CASSPQRTSVRTGELFF. The CDR3 DNA reads TGTGCCAGCAGCCCCCAAAGGACTAGCGTGAGAACCGGGGAGCTGTTTTTT.

J is TRBJ2-5 and V is TRBV3-1 (or the pseudogene TRBV3-2); TRBD1 matches 10 bases. V gave up 5 bases and J gave up 2 bases; unmatched junction bases: 5. The CDR3 has 15 residues. Germline V gene lookup returns CDR1 LGHDT and CDR2 YNNKEL (reference sequence). The CDR3 DNA sequence: TGTGCCAGCAGCGCCGGGACAGGGGATCAAGAGACCCAGTACTTC. Its translation: CASSAGTGDQETQYF.

The genes are TRBV5-1 and TRBJ2-3; the D gene is possibly TRBD1 (5 bases). Per the germline V gene, CDR1 is SGHRS and CDR2 is YFSETQ. The CDR3 contains 15 residues. V shed 2 bases and J shed 2 bases, with 12 bases lying between them. CDR3 nucleotides: TGCGCCAGCAGCTTACAGGACCCCTACACAGATACGCAGTATTTT. As protein: CASSLQDPYTDTQYF. Full variable domain (missing parts from reference TRBV5-1 and TRBJ2-3): KAGVTQTPRYLIKTRGQQVTLSCSPISGHRSVSWYQQTPGQGLQFLFEYFSETQRNKGNFPGRFSGRQFSNSRSEMNVSTLELGDSALYLCASSLQDPYTDTQYFGPGTRLTVL.

The table lists this clone with a count of one. The gene calls are TRBV9 and TRBJ2-1; TRBD1 matches 10 bases. V was clipped by 0 bases and J by 11 bases; unmatched bases: 2. Germline CDR1 and CDR2: SGDLS and YYNGEE. The CDR3 is made up of 13 amino acids. CDR3 DNA: TGTGCCAGCAGCGTAGGGGACAGGGGTCAGCAGTTCTTC. Translated, it gives CASSVGDRGQQFF.

The rearrangement links TRBV19 to TRBJ1-2, with no clear D. Germline CDR1 is LNHDA and CDR2 is SQIVND (reference sequence). CDR3 length: 16 residues. Trimming took 10 bases from V and 7 from J, leaving 28 bases between them. CDR3 amino acids: CATKISRQTSAGGYTF. The CDR3 nucleotides are TGTGCCACGAAAATATCCCGGCAGACTTCTGCCGGTGGCTACACCTTC.

V usage is TRBV6-6 and J usage is TRBJ2-2, with 9 nucleotides matching TRBD2. Trimming cost V 2 bases and J 3 bases; bases outside gene matches: 4. The CDR3 spans 16 residues. Looked up from germline, CDR1 is MNHNY and CDR2 is SVGAGI (reference sequence). The CDR3 bases are TGTGCCAGCAGTTACCTGCGGGGGGGATACACCGGGGAGCTGTTTTTT. Amino acid sequence: CASSYLRGGYTGELFF.